The 21 T cell receptor beta chains presented below share a single source sample, sequenced in a study of cytomegalovirus exposure and HLA in healthy donors. The PCR had 60 Vbeta and 13 Jbeta primers. Assay: immunoSEQ multiplex PCR; the TCRdb copy retains only in-frame clones and omits some. The repertoire has some 250,000 clones, more than 75% of them found once; the top ten carry roughly 5%. The sequenced sample was PBMCs. The receptor set was obtained from a woman aged 35 to 49 in good health and CMV-seropositive.

This rearrangement joins TRBV7-9 to TRBJ2-2; D is unresolved. The CDR3 length is 14 residues. CDR1 is SEHNR, CDR2 FQNEAQ, per germline (reference sequence). V was cut by 10 bases and J by 6 bases, with 18 bases left in between. CDR3 protein: CATTSGVNPGELFF. The CDR3 nucleotides read TGTGCCACCACGTCGGGTGTTAATCCCGGGGAGCTGTTTTTT.

The chain uses TRBV9 and TRBJ2-1, with 11 bases matching TRBD2. This CDR3 region has 16 residues. From germline, CDR1 is SGDLS and CDR2 YYNGEE. V lost 0 bases and J lost 7; bases outside the gene matches: 6. The CDR3 spells CASSVVGLAGGNEQFF. The CDR3 region has the DNA TGTGCCAGCAGCGTAGTGGGGCTAGCGGGAGGAAATGAGCAGTTCTTC.

This clone was recorded a few times. CDR3 amino acids: CASSYQPTGPAEQYF. The CDR3 nucleotides read TGTGCCAGCAGTTACCAACCGACAGGGCCAGCCGAGCAGTACTTC. The chain combines TRBV6-5 with TRBJ2-7; 7 bases fit TRBD1. Germline CDR1 is MNHEY and CDR2 is SVGAGI. CDR3 length: 15 amino acids. Trimming cost V 2 bases and J 6 bases; bases outside gene matches: 10.

This clone was counted only a few times. The chain is built from TRBV9 and TRBJ2-1; weak D call: TRBD1 (6 bases). This CDR3 spans 14 amino acids. V shed 0 bases and J shed 10 bases, with 14 bases lying between them. CDR1 and CDR2 (germline): SGDLS, YYNGEE. CDR3 sequence reads: CASSVATGNGEQFF. The CDR3 nucleotides are TGTGCCAGCAGCGTAGCAACAGGGAATGGCGAGCAGTTCTTC.

The chain combines TRBV5-4 with TRBJ2-3; 8 bases fit TRBD1. The CDR3 length is 16 residues. V lost 0 bases and J lost 4; bases outside the gene matches: 7. The germline gives CDR1 SGHNT, CDR2 YYREEE (reference sequence). The CDR3 nucleotides read TGTGCCAGCAGCTTGGACGTGACAGGGGCAGCAGATACGCAGTATTTT. Protein: CASSLDVTGAADTQYF.

The chain employs TRBV7-2 and TRBJ1-3; D not resolved. CDR3 size: 15 residues. Trimming stripped 1 base from V and 2 bases from J, with 9 bases between. Germline CDR1 SGHTA, CDR2 FQGNSA. CDR3 region: CASSLDPNAGNTIYF. Here the CDR3 DNA reads TGTGCCAGCAGCTTAGATCCTAATGCTGGAAACACCATATATTTT.

The chain recombines TRBV7-2 with TRBJ1-5; tentatively, D is TRBD1 (5 bases). V was clipped by 5 bases and J by 1 base, with 15 bases between them. The length of the CDR3 is 16 residues. CDR1 is SGHTA and CDR2 is FQGNSA in the germline V gene. CDR3 residues: CASSLAGIGSNQPQHF. CDR3 coding DNA: TGTGCCAGCAGCCTGGCAGGGATTGGGAGCAATCAGCCCCAGCATTTT.

The V gene is TRBV5-6, the J gene TRBJ1-2; the D is unclear. Germline assignment: CDR1 SGHDT and CDR2 YYEEEE. This CDR3 has 13 residues. Trimming shortened V by 4 bases and J by 5 bases, and 12 bases separated the two germline ends. CDR3 DNA: TGTGCCAGCAGCGTCGGCAGGAGGTATGGCTACACCTTC. This translates into CASSVGRRYGYTF. The full variable domain, its missing parts supplied by reference TRBV5-6 and TRBJ1-2, is DAGVTQSPTHLIKTRGQQVTLRCSPKSGHDTVSWYQQALGQGPQFIFQYYEEEERQRGNFPDRFSGHQFPNYSSELNVNALLLGDSALYLCASSVGRRYGYTFGSGTRLTVV.

The CDR3, as DNA: TGTGCCAGCTCACCATTGTTCACGGGACAGGGGGGCTACTATGGCTACACCTTC. Its protein product is CASSPLFTGQGGYYGYTF. This chain connects TRBV18 to TRBJ1-2, with 11 bases matching TRBD1. V dropped 2 bases and J dropped 3; count of bases not matched to a gene: 11. This CDR3 is built from 18 residues. CDR1 and CDR2 from the germline V gene are KGHSH and LQKENI. The full variable domain, rest sourced from reference TRBV18 and TRBJ1-2, is NAGVMQNPRHLVRRRGQEARLRCSPMKGHSHVYWYRQLPEEGLKFMVYLQKENIIDESGMPKERFSAEFPKEGPSILRIQQVVRGDSAAYFCASSPLFTGQGGYYGYTFGSGTRLTVV.

The V and J genes are TRBV19 and TRBJ1-1; D is unresolved. The CDR3 totals 14 residues. The V gene's germline CDR1 is LNHDA and CDR2 SQIVND (reference sequence). Trimming pared 5 bases from V and 4 bases from J, leaving 14 bases between. CDR3 coding DNA: TGTGCCAGTAGTTTTCGGCGGGATGGCACTGAAGCTTTCTTT. The encoded protein is CASSFRRDGTEAFF.

The rearrangement uses TRBV7-9 and TRBJ1-2; D remains ambiguous. The CDR3 spans 12 residues. V was shortened by 5 bases and J by 4 bases, with 8 bases between the two germline ends. The germline V gene encodes CDR1 SEHNR and CDR2 FQNEAQ (reference sequence). The DNA for the CDR3 is TGTGCCAGCAGCAAAGAGGGCTATGGCTACACCTTC. It codes for CASSKEGYGYTF.

The rearrangement joins TRBV12-5 to TRBJ2-5; no clear D. The CDR3 runs 12 residues. The germline CDR1 and CDR2 sequences are LGHNT and FRNRAP. The V end was cut by 5 bases, the J end by 5 bases, with 9 bases between. The CDR3 region is CASGTSRETQYF. CDR3 nucleotide sequence: TGTGCTAGTGGTACCTCCAGGGAGACCCAGTACTTC.

The genes are TRBV18 and TRBJ2-1; 8 bases are a match to TRBD1. V shed 1 base and J 6 bases; nucleotides not matched to a gene: 5. The CDR3 is 15 residues long. The germline V gene has CDR1 KGHSH and CDR2 LQKENI. Here the CDR3 reads CASSPRVQGGNEQFF. In DNA, the CDR3 is TGTGCCAGCTCACCACGAGTACAGGGGGGCAATGAGCAGTTCTTC.

This chain joins TRBV7-2 and TRBJ1-1, with unresolved D. Trimming left V 3 bases short and J 6 bases short, with 14 bases between. The germline gives CDR1 SGHTA, CDR2 FQGNSA. This CDR3 is 14 amino acids long. DNA for the CDR3: TGTGCCAGCAGCTTTAGGAGGGATCGCGCTGAAGCTTTCTTT. Translated: CASSFRRDRAEAFF.

Comments on this clone: The same CDR3 also results from other DNA sequences found in this sample. This chain links TRBV5-1 with TRBJ2-7; TRBD2 might be the D (5 bases). Germline V gives CDR1 SGHRS, CDR2 YFSETQ. Between the trimmed V and J ends, which lost 1 base and 3 bases, there was a span of 11 bases. The CDR3 length is 14 residues. In nucleotides, the CDR3 is TGCGCCAGCAGCTTGTCCAGCGGAGGCTACGAGCAGTACTTC. It specifies CASSLSSGGYEQYF.

The V and J genes are TRBV7-9 and TRBJ2-7; 11 nucleotides line up with TRBD2. Germline CDR1 reads SEHNR; CDR2 reads FQNEAQ (reference sequence). Trimming at V came to 4 bases and at J to 0 bases, leaving 8 bases not matched to a gene. This CDR3 has 17 amino acids. The CDR3 protein is CASSSGLAGSISYEQYF. DNA for the CDR3: TGTGCCAGCAGCTCCGGACTAGCGGGTTCTATCTCCTACGAGCAGTACTTC.

This clone was detected once. This chain joins TRBV9 and TRBJ2-2, with D possibly matching TRBD1 (5 bases). Germline V gene data show CDR1 as SGDLS and CDR2 as YYNGEE. This CDR3 comprises 16 residues. Deletions cut 3 bases from V and 0 bases from J, with 12 bases between. The CDR3 is CASSAPLTANTGELFF. DNA of the CDR3: TGTGCCAGCAGCGCCCCCCTGACAGCGAACACCGGGGAGCTGTTTTTT.

The V gene is TRBV27, the J gene TRBJ1-4, with D unclear. V dropped 6 bases and J dropped 2 bases, with 13 bases sitting between them. The CDR3 totals 15 residues. Germline V gives CDR1 MNHEY, CDR2 SMNVEV (reference sequence). CDR3 sequence: CASRGRGSTNEKLFF. CDR3 nucleotides: TGTGCCAGCAGGGGCCGGGGAAGCACTAATGAAAAACTGTTTTTT.

The V gene is TRBV5-4, the J gene TRBJ2-1; 11 nucleotides agree with TRBD2. V trimming: 4 bases; J trimming: 0 bases; junction bases outside the gene matches: 3. The CDR3 is made up of 16 amino acids. CDR1 is SGHNT and CDR2 is YYREEE in the germline V gene (reference sequence). CDR3: CASSATSGVSYNEQFF. For the CDR3, the DNA is TGTGCCAGCAGCGCGACTAGCGGGGTCTCCTACAATGAGCAGTTCTTC. The variable domain in full, with the rest retrieved from reference TRBV5-4 and TRBJ2-1, is ETGVTQSPTHLIKTRGQQVTLRCSSQSGHNTVSWYQQALGQGPQFIFQYYREEENGRGNFPPRFSGLQFPNYSSELNVNALELDDSALYLCASSATSGVSYNEQFFGPGTRLTVL.

The chain combines TRBV6-5 with TRBJ1-2; maybe TRBD1 (5 bases). V dropped 0 bases and J dropped 8 bases, with 13 bases sitting between them. Germline V CDR1 and CDR2: MNHEY, SVGAGI. The CDR3 covers 14 residues. The CDR3 here is CASSYSAQGGGYTF. The CDR3 DNA reads as TGTGCCAGCAGTTACTCAGCCCAGGGAGGCGGCTACACCTTC.

The J gene is TRBJ1-6, the V gene TRBV6-1; D is unclear. Trimming pared 4 bases from V and 8 bases from J, leaving 9 bases between. The germline V gene encodes CDR1 MNHNS and CDR2 SASEGT. This CDR3 contains 13 residues. The CDR3 nucleotides are TGTGCCAGCAGTGCCGACGGAGATTCACCCCTCCACTTT. It codes for CASSADGDSPLHF.